A selection of T cell receptor beta chains follows, all from one sample in a study of human thymus T cells. The table came from immunoSEQ multiplex PCR; TCRdb's copy has only in-frame clones and leaves some out. This sample has roughly 120,000 clones; around 96% occur once, and the top ten carry approximately 0.022%. The sequencing sample was made of thymus tissue. The receptors were sampled from a boy younger than two with a congenital heart defect but otherwise immunologically healthy. Both conserved end residues are part of each CDR3. A D gene is named only where the DNA matches it firmly. Clone size is stated in some rows and not others, as once, few, many or a class when expanded.

d_call j_call clone_size v_call cdr3_aa cdr3_nt
TRBD2 TRBJ2-2 NA TRBV6-5 CASTQTSGVHGELFF TGTGCCAGCACTCAGACTAGCGGGGTACACGGGGAGCTGTTTTTT
NA TRBJ1-2 NA TRBV2 CATPGAAYGYTF TGTGCCACCCCGGGGGCGGCCTATGGCTACACCTTC
TRBD1 TRBJ1-1 once TRBV30 CAWSDRPTRDKGADTEAFF TGTGCCTGGAGTGACCGACCTACCAGGGACAAGGGGGCGGACACTGAAGCTTTCTTT
NA TRBJ2-1 NA TRBV9 CASSVGGPYNEQFF TGTGCCAGCAGCGTAGGAGGGCCCTACAATGAGCAGTTCTTC
TRBD2 TRBJ2-4 NA TRBV25-1 CASSASGGVKNIQYF TGTGCCAGCAGTGCCAGCGGGGGGGTGAAAAACATTCAGTACTTC
TRBD1 TRBJ1-4 NA TRBV4-3 CASSQGGTPGQGPTTNEKLFF TGCGCCAGCAGCCAAGGGGGGACACCGGGACAGGGACCTACAACTAATGAAAAACTGTTTTTT
TRBD2 TRBJ2-1 NA TRBV9 CASSLGGGGGASNEQFF TGTGCCAGCAGCTTAGGCGGCGGCGGGGGGGCCTCAAATGAGCAGTTCTTC
NA TRBJ1-2 NA TRBV6-6 CASTHSREVGYTF TGTGCCAGCACTCACTCCCGTGAAGTGGGCTACACCTTC
TRBD2 TRBJ2-1 NA TRBV9 CASSVEAGGYNEQFF TGTGCCAGCAGCGTAGAAGCGGGGGGTTACAATGAGCAGTTCTTC
NA TRBJ2-1 NA TRBV7-9 CASSLRGGFSYNEQFF TGTGCCAGCAGCTTGAGGGGTGGTTTCTCCTACAATGAGCAGTTCTTC
TRBD1 TRBJ2-6 NA TRBV5-6 CASSWTGRPYSGANVLTF TGTGCCAGCAGCTGGACAGGGAGGCCCTATTCTGGGGCCAACGTCCTGACTTTC
NA TRBJ2-7 once TRBV2 CASSGSVRGEYSYEQYF TGTGCCAGCAGTGGGTCGGTGAGGGGGGAGTACTCCTACGAGCAGTACTTC
NA TRBJ1-1 NA TRBV28 CASSYALGGYFF TGTGCCAGCAGTTATGCCCTCGGGGGATATTTCTTT
TRBD2 TRBJ2-3 NA TRBV27 CASSYTGTSGGNFCSTDTQYF TGTGCCAGCAGTTACACCGGGACTAGCGGGGGGAATTTCTGTAGCACAGATACGCAGTATTTT
NA TRBJ2-1 NA TRBV19 CASISAANNEQFF TGTGCCAGTATTTCAGCGGCTAACAATGAGCAGTTCTTC
NA TRBJ2-6 NA TRBV7-7 CASSHPGPQSRANVLTF TGTGCCAGCAGCCACCCTGGGCCACAAAGTCGGGCCAACGTCCTGACTTTC
TRBD1 TRBJ2-3 NA TRBV6-5 CASSYSLDREEDTQYF TGTGCCAGCAGTTACTCGTTGGACAGGGAGGAAGATACGCAGTATTTT
NA TRBJ1-6 NA TRBV4-1 CASSQGDSSTGYNSPLHF TGCGCCAGCAGCCAAGGAGACAGCTCCACGGGATATAATTCACCCCTCCACTTT
NA TRBJ2-7 NA TRBV30 CAWKGDEQYF TGTGCCTGGAAGGGGGACGAGCAGTACTTC
NA TRBJ1-6 few TRBV4-3 CASSQDLAGYNSPLHF TGCGCCAGCAGCCAAGATCTGGCAGGGTATAATTCACCCCTCCACTTT
NA TRBJ1-4 NA TRBV6-1 CASRPDRQPNEKLFF TGTGCCAGCAGACCCGACAGGCAACCGAATGAAAAACTGTTTTTT
TRBD1 TRBJ1-4 NA TRBV14 CASSQGGQGKEEKLFF TGTGCCAGCAGCCAAGGGGGACAGGGTAAAGAGGAAAAACTGTTTTTT
NA TRBJ2-3 NA TRBV4-2 CASSPRRGAGTDTQYF TGTGCCAGCAGCCCCCGAAGGGGGGCAGGGACAGATACGCAGTATTTT
NA TRBJ1-1 once TRBV28 CASSCPELNTEAFF TGTGCCAGCAGTTGCCCCGAGCTGAACACTGAAGCTTTCTTT
NA TRBJ1-4 NA TRBV4-1 CASSQDLRRRTNEKLFF TGCGCCAGCAGCCAAGATCTTAGGCGGCGAACTAATGAAAAACTGTTTTTT
NA TRBJ2-1 NA TRBV27 CASSLRFLRGPGDEQFF TGTGCCAGCAGTTTACGGTTTTTGCGGGGGCCAGGGGATGAGCAGTTCTTC
NA TRBJ1-4 NA TRBV10-1 CASREEKLFF TGCGCCAGCAGGGAGGAAAAACTGTTTTTT
NA TRBJ1-5 few TRBV4-1 CASSQALGNQPQHF TGCGCCAGCAGCCAAGCCCTAGGCAATCAGCCCCAGCATTTT
TRBD2 TRBJ2-2 NA TRBV4-3 CASSQETAGGLSTGELFF TGCGCCAGCAGCCAAGAAACAGCGGGGGGCCTATCCACCGGGGAGCTGTTTTTT
TRBD1 TRBJ1-5 NA TRBV5-4 CASSPDRDDPQHF TGTGCCAGCAGCCCCGACAGGGACGATCCCCAGCATTTT
NA TRBJ2-1 NA TRBV5-6 CASSRTGPEQFF TGTGCCAGCAGTCGCACAGGGCCTGAGCAGTTCTTC
TRBD1 TRBJ1-5 once TRBV27 CASRGRGPGQPQHF TGTGCCAGCAGGGGGAGGGGGCCTGGCCAGCCCCAGCATTTT
NA TRBJ2-1 NA TRBV4-1 CASSQDAGGDFNEQFF TGCGCCAGCAGCCAAGATGCAGGGGGGGATTTCAATGAGCAGTTCTTC
NA TRBJ1-1 NA TRBV27 CASSPTRRMNTEAFF TGTGCCAGCAGTCCAACCAGACGGATGAACACTGAAGCTTTCTTT
TRBD2 TRBJ2-3 NA TRBV13 CASSLGLLAGGPDTQYF TGTGCCAGCAGCTTAGGTTTGCTAGCGGGGGGGCCGGATACGCAGTATTTT
NA TRBJ2-4 NA TRBV6-1 CASSDFQGSWNIQYF TGTGCCAGCAGTGACTTTCAGGGGTCATGGAACATTCAGTACTTC
TRBD1 TRBJ1-2 once TRBV5-4 CASSLREPPRTGGGYTF TGTGCCAGCAGCTTAAGGGAGCCGCCCAGGACAGGGGGAGGCTACACCTTC
NA TRBJ1-4 NA TRBV7-8 CASSLVGFNHRDNEKLFF TGTGCCAGCAGCTTAGTTGGTTTTAATCACAGAGATAATGAAAAACTGTTTTTT
TRBD2 TRBJ2-3 NA TRBV11-2 CASSLVSSGGQKMYF TGTGCCAGCAGCTTAGTGTCTAGCGGGGGGCAGAAAATGTATTTT
NA TRBJ1-2 NA TRBV28 CAALTESGPQVGYTF TGTGCCGCGCTGACCGAGTCGGGGCCCCAGGTTGGCTACACCTTC